This T cell receptor beta chain is drawn from a study of graft-versus-host responses after intestinal transplantation. About the study: Every one of the recipients received anti-thymocyte globulin induction and afterwards took tacrolimus and steroids for roughly 3 years. The study, taken as a whole, reports: With peak circulating GvH clone levels came an association with early post-transplant HvG declines. Individuals who had graft-donor T cell macrochimerism had allografts that showed high graft-versus-host to host-versus-graft clonal ratios. Some GvH clones were seen earlier in gut or blood, suggesting intestinal origin.

CDR1 SNHLY and CDR2 FYNNEI come from the germline V gene. This CDR3 region has 12 residues. V was clipped by 4 bases and J by 4 bases, with 8 bases between them. This clone was seen a single time. No antigen is known for it. TCRdb's table, derived via immunoSEQ multiplex PCR, lists solely in-frame clones and lacks some. Among tens of thousands of clones, approximately 95% were seen once, and the ten largest hold around 0.21%. J is TRBJ2-7 and V is TRBV2; D gene uncertain. The sequence was collected from a human donor who was the organ donor for an intestinal transplant. Sample: unstimulated CD8+ T cells sorted from spleen or lymph node cells, taken before transplant. CDR3 residues: CASSGYFYEQYF. The DNA for the CDR3 is TGTGCCAGCAGTGGCTATTTTTACGAGCAGTACTTC.